The 22 T cell receptor beta chains in this list originate from one sample, sequenced in a study of blood T cell repertoires in COVID-19 (dated by TCRdb to 2019 to 2021). The receptor library was made with the immunoSEQ multiplex PCR assay. TCRdb retrieved this table from immuneACCESS and kept in-frame rearrangements only. Not all clones are present; in checked studies, unresolved V genes account for under half, and no reason is known for the remainder. For this sample the table gives almost 55,000 clones, of which 80% to 90% were detected only once. The ten largest make up about 3% of the sample. Sequenced: peripheral blood. These TCRs come from a man over 45 with acute or convalescent COVID-19.

The V call is TRBV6-5, the J call TRBJ1-2; a possible D gene is TRBD1 (5 bases). The V gene lost 0 bases and the J gene lost 8 bases, with 10 bases spanning the gap. In germline, CDR1 is MNHEY, CDR2 SVGAGI. There are 13 residues in the CDR3. The CDR3 region has the DNA TGTGCCAGCAGTTACTCGACTGGGGGGGGCTACACCTTC. Its translation is CASSYSTGGGYTF.

The rearrangement joins TRBV7-9 to TRBJ2-7, with 7 bases fitting TRBD1. The CDR3 sequence is 16 residues long. V shed 2 bases, J shed 0 bases, and the junction held 7 bases outside the gene matches. Per germline, CDR1 SEHNR and CDR2 FQNEAQ (reference sequence). CDR3 nucleotide sequence: TGTGCCAGCAGCTTATTGTTAGCAGGGGGCTCCTACGAGCAGTACTTC. Its protein product is CASSLLLAGGSYEQYF.

The J gene is TRBJ1-5, the V gene TRBV28, with D possibly matching TRBD1 (5 bases). V was trimmed by 5 bases and J by 5 bases, leaving 10 bases between them. The germline V gene encodes CDR1 MDHEN and CDR2 SYDVKM. The CDR3 runs 13 residues. The CDR3 here is CASSRGEDQPQHF. In DNA form, the CDR3 reads TGTGCCAGCAGTCGGGGGGAAGATCAGCCCCAGCATTTT.

The chain links TRBV28 to TRBJ1-2; the D gene is possibly TRBD1 (5 bases). The germline CDR1 and CDR2 sequences are MDHEN and SYDVKM. V dropped 8 bases and J dropped 7 bases, with 17 bases sitting between them. The CDR3 is 13 residues long. The CDR3 region is CASRLGAPRGYTF. The CDR3 DNA reads as TGTGCCAGCCGGCTAGGGGCCCCTCGTGGCTACACCTTC.

The chain employs TRBV7-8 and TRBJ2-7, with 7 bases aligning to TRBD1. Germline CDR1 and CDR2: SGHVS and FQNEAQ. There are 15 residues in the CDR3. V trimming: 3 bases; J trimming: 1 base; junction bases outside the gene matches: 6. CDR3 in amino acids: CASSFRTGGSYEQYF. Written as DNA, the CDR3 is TGTGCCAGCAGCTTTCGGACAGGAGGATCCTACGAGCAGTACTTC.

This sequence joins TRBV2 and TRBJ2-2; 9 bases match TRBD2. Unmatched junction bases numbered 20, after V lost 8 bases and J lost 1 base. This CDR3 comprises 20 residues. Germline CDR1 SNHLY, CDR2 FYNNEI. This CDR3 reads CASARGGRALLTRNTGELFF. The CDR3 DNA follows: TGTGCCAGCGCCCGGGGCGGGAGGGCCCTCCTAACGCGGAACACCGGGGAGCTGTTTTTT.

This chain joins TRBV18 and TRBJ2-6; 8 bases agree with TRBD2. Looked up from germline, CDR1 is KGHSH and CDR2 is LQKENI. V was clipped by 3 bases and J by 4 bases; unmatched bases: 5. This CDR3 spans 16 amino acids. In DNA form, the CDR3 reads TGTGCCAGCTCACCTCGCGGGGGGCGAGGGGCCAACGTCCTGACTTTC. This codes for CASSPRGGRGANVLTF.

This clone was observed once. The V gene is TRBV10-1, the J gene TRBJ2-5, with D tentatively TRBD1 (6 bases). The length of the CDR3 is 14 residues. Germline V gene data show CDR1 as WNHNN and CDR2 as SYGVQD (reference sequence). Trimming cost V 2 bases and J 5 bases, with 12 bases left between them. The CDR3 here is CASSETGSGETQYF. In nucleotides, the CDR3 is TGCGCCAGCAGTGAGACAGGGTCAGGCGAGACCCAGTACTTC.

The chain links TRBV7-9 to TRBJ2-1, with 8 positions matching TRBD2. CDR1 is SEHNR and CDR2 is FQNEAQ in the germline V gene (reference sequence). With V trimmed by 7 bases and J by 9 bases, 11 bases remained unmatched. The CDR3 totals 14 residues. CDR3 sequence reads: CASTIDAGGSEQFF. The CDR3 bases are TGTGCCAGCACCATAGATGCGGGGGGCAGTGAGCAGTTCTTC.

V gene TRBV19 combines with J gene TRBJ1-1; D is unresolved. This CDR3 spans 15 amino acids. Looked up from germline, CDR1 is LNHDA and CDR2 is SQIVND (reference sequence). With 3 bases removed from V and 4 bases from J, the gap between germline ends came to 15 bases. The CDR3 spells CASSMRSLGSTEAFF. The CDR3 DNA follows: TGTGCCAGTAGTATGCGATCTCTCGGGAGCACTGAAGCTTTCTTT.

The chain is built from TRBV18 and TRBJ2-2; the match to TRBD1 covers 8 bases. V lost 4 bases to trimming and J lost 2 bases; unmatched junction nucleotides: 9. CDR1 and CDR2 (germline): KGHSH, LQKENI. The CDR3 runs to 17 residues. CDR3 nucleotides: TGTGCCAGCTCACGAATTCGGACAGGGATAAACACCGGGGAGCTGTTTTTT. This translates into CASSRIRTGINTGELFF. Combining the CDR3 with reference TRBV18 and TRBJ2-2 gives the whole variable domain NAGVMQNPRHLVRRRGQEARLRCSPMKGHSHVYWYRQLPEEGLKFMVYLQKENIIDESGMPKERFSAEFPKEGPSILRIQQVVRGDSAAYFCASSRIRTGINTGELFFGEGSRLTVL.

J is TRBJ1-3 and V is TRBV7-9; 10 bases agree with TRBD1. V lost 5 bases, J lost 0 bases, and 13 bases stayed unmatched. Germline-derived CDR1 and CDR2 are SEHNR and FQNEAQ (reference sequence). CDR3 size: 19 residues. The CDR3 spells CASSTLEGTGDNSGNTIYF. The CDR3 region has the DNA TGTGCCAGCAGCACCTTGGAGGGGACAGGGGACAACTCTGGAAACACCATATATTTT.

This chain links TRBV14 with TRBJ2-5; 8 nucleotides agree with TRBD1. The ends lost 3 bases at V and 2 bases at J; junction bases unmatched: 8. CDR3 length: 16 residues. CDR1 is SGHDN and CDR2 is FVKESK in the germline V gene. DNA of the CDR3: TGTGCCAGCAGCCACCGACAGGGGCCCCGGCAAGAGACCCAGTACTTC. It encodes CASSHRQGPRQETQYF.

The chain is built from TRBV5-1 and TRBJ1-2, with 8 bases that match TRBD1. The CDR3 consists of 14 residues. Germline CDR1 and CDR2: SGHRS and YFSETQ. The trim removed 4 bases at V and 2 bases at J, leaving 4 bases unmatched. CDR3 sequence: CASSAGQGNYGYTF. In DNA form, the CDR3 reads TGCGCCAGCAGCGCCGGACAGGGAAACTATGGCTACACCTTC.

This chain connects TRBV19 to TRBJ1-2; a weak D match, TRBD1 (6 bases). The CDR3 has 12 amino acids. V was shortened by 6 bases and J by 6 bases, with 11 bases between the two germline ends. CDR1 LNHDA and CDR2 SQIVND come from the germline V gene (reference sequence). The CDR3 loop reads CASRTGFDGYTF. The CDR3 coding sequence is TGTGCCAGTAGAACAGGGTTCGATGGCTACACCTTC.

J is TRBJ1-2 and V is TRBV2; weak D call: TRBD1 (5 bases). This CDR3 is 15 amino acids long. V was clipped by 3 bases and J by 4 bases, with 15 bases between them. Germline lookup yields CDR1 SNHLY and CDR2 FYNNEI. DNA of the CDR3: TGTGCCAGCAGTGATGATAGGGGACTCCTCTATGGCTACACCTTC. The encoded protein is CASSDDRGLLYGYTF.

V gene TRBV7-9 combines with J gene TRBJ2-5; 8 bases map to TRBD2. The trim removed 1 base at V and 4 bases at J, leaving 5 bases unmatched. Germline lookup yields CDR1 SEHNR and CDR2 FQNEAQ (reference sequence). The CDR3 covers 15 residues. The CDR3 region is CASSLVGGAGETQYF. CDR3 DNA: TGTGCCAGCAGCTTAGTCGGGGGGGCCGGAGAGACCCAGTACTTC. The whole variable domain, filled in from reference TRBV7-9 and TRBJ2-5, reads DTGVSQNPRHKITKRGQNVTFRCDPISEHNRLYWYRQTLGQGPEFLTYFQNEAQLEKSRLLSDRFSAERPKGSFSTLEIQRTEQGDSAMYLCASSLVGGAGETQYFGPGTRLLVL.

V and J are TRBV3-1 (or the pseudogene TRBV3-2) and TRBJ2-2; 10 nucleotides match TRBD1. The V gene end was trimmed by 6 bases and the J gene end by 4 bases; junction bases not matched to a gene: 8. Germline CDR1 reads LGHDT; CDR2 reads YNNKEL (reference sequence). This CDR3 contains 16 residues. The CDR3 coding sequence is TGTGCCAGCAGTAGACAGGGGGCGTCCTCCACCGGGGAGCTGTTTTTT. It codes for CASSRQGASSTGELFF.

The chain couples TRBV24-1 to TRBJ2-2, with TRBD2 matching over 9 bases. Germline lookup yields CDR1 KGHDR and CDR2 SFDVKD. V lost 4 bases and J lost 4; bases outside the gene matches: 3. This CDR3 is built from 15 residues. CDR3 nucleotides: TGTGCCACCAGTGAGGCGGGGGGGACCACCGGGGAGCTGTTTTTT. Translation gives CATSEAGGTTGELFF.

The chain carries TRBV7-8 and TRBJ1-3, with D perhaps matching TRBD1 (5 bases). The ends were cut back, 5 bases at V and 1 base at J, with 15 bases in the middle. CDR1 and CDR2 (germline): SGHVS, FQNEAQ. This CDR3 contains 16 residues. The CDR3 DNA is TGTGCCAGCAGCCCTCCGGGACTCCGGTCTGGAAACACCATATATTTT. It translates to CASSPPGLRSGNTIYF.

The gene calls are TRBV11-2 and TRBJ1-4; D is possibly TRBD1 (6 bases). Deletions cut 5 bases from V and 8 bases from J, with 18 bases between. Per germline, CDR1 SGHAT and CDR2 FQNNGV. This CDR3 region has 15 residues. The CDR3 region has the DNA TGTGCCAGCAGCGAACCTCAGGGGTTGGAAGAAAAACTGTTTTTT. This translates into CASSEPQGLEEKLFF.

The gene calls are TRBV18 and TRBJ2-7, with TRBD1 matching 7 bases. Germline V gene data show CDR1 as KGHSH and CDR2 as LQKENI. The CDR3 is 15 residues long. Trimming cost V 2 bases and J 0 bases; bases outside gene matches: 4. The CDR3 loop is CASSPGSGGSYEQYF. CDR3 coding DNA: TGTGCCAGCTCACCAGGCTCAGGGGGCTCCTACGAGCAGTACTTC.